The T cell receptor beta chain described here comes from a study of T cell changes during pregnancy in multiple sclerosis. V was shortened by 3 bases and J by 4 bases, with 4 bases between the two germline ends. The CDR3 length is 13 residues. In germline, CDR1 is MNHEY, CDR2 SVGAGI. Method: immunoSEQ multiplex PCR; TCRdb's copy keeps in-frame clones and lacks some. The sample consists of roughly 80,000 clones, under 95% of them appearing once. This specimen was peripheral blood, taken before pregnancy. This sequence joins TRBV6-5 and TRBJ2-6; D gene ambiguous. This TCR came from a female donor with multiple sclerosis, enrolled in a pregnancy study. The CDR3 DNA reads TGTGCCAGCAGTTATACAGGGGCCAACGTCCTGACTTTC. Protein sequence: CASSYTGANVLTF.